This passage covers 18 T cell receptor beta chains from one sample sequenced in a study of cytomegalovirus exposure and HLA in healthy donors. TCRdb keeps only in-frame clones here, not all; method: immunoSEQ multiplex PCR. The table lists hundreds of thousands of clones, around nine tenths of them singletons. The specimen sequenced was PBMCs. The receptors shown here come from a man younger than 35 in good health and CMV-seronegative.

This clone has a single count. This chain connects TRBV13 to TRBJ2-7, with 10 nucleotides matching TRBD1. Losses at the gene ends were 3 bases for V and 4 bases for J; bases not matched to a gene: 6. Germline V gives CDR1 PRHDT, CDR2 FYEKMQ (reference sequence). The CDR3 spans 15 residues. The CDR3, as DNA: TGTGCCAGCAGCTTGGCGGGACAGGGGATATACGAGCAGTACTTC. Protein sequence: CASSLAGQGIYEQYF.

This clone was recorded once. This sequence joins TRBV5-1 and TRBJ2-1; possibly TRBD2 for D (5 bases). Germline loops: CDR1 SGHRS, CDR2 YFSETQ. This CDR3 has 14 residues. Trimming cost V 3 bases and J 4 bases, with 11 bases left between them. The CDR3 is CASSSPDSYNEQFF. CDR3 bases: TGCGCCAGCAGCTCGCCGGACTCTTACAATGAGCAGTTCTTC.

This clone was detected only once. The CDR3, as DNA: TGTGCCAGCAGCCCGACAGGGTCTAGCTATGGCTACACCTTC. It yields the protein CASSPTGSSYGYTF. This chain connects TRBV7-9 to TRBJ1-2, with TRBD1 matching over 7 bases. V dropped 5 bases and J dropped 4; count of bases not matched to a gene: 7. The CDR3 contains 14 residues. CDR1 and CDR2 (germline): SEHNR, FQNEAQ (reference sequence).

The chain carries TRBV4-3 and TRBJ2-1; TRBD2 matches at 7 bases. Losses at the gene ends were 0 bases for V and 5 bases for J; bases not matched to a gene: 4. Germline lookup yields CDR1 LGHNA and CDR2 YSLEER. The CDR3 covers 15 residues. CDR3 bases: TGCGCCAGCAGCCAAGATTACGCGGGAGACAATGAGCAGTTCTTC. Its translation: CASSQDYAGDNEQFF.

The chain uses TRBV19 and TRBJ1-5; D unresolved. V shed 3 bases and J shed 7 bases, with 16 bases lying between them. Per the germline V gene, CDR1 is LNHDA and CDR2 is SQIVND (reference sequence). The CDR3 runs to 15 residues. The CDR3 is CASSIPRGETQPQHF. CDR3 in DNA: TGTGCCAGTAGTATCCCCCGCGGGGAGACGCAGCCCCAGCATTTT.

The chain links TRBV7-2 to TRBJ2-1; 10 nucleotides line up with TRBD1. Trimming removed 4 bases from V and 6 bases from J; junction bases left unmatched: 6. CDR1 and CDR2 from the germline V gene are SGHTA and FQGNSA. The length of the CDR3 is 15 residues. Written as DNA, the CDR3 is TGTGCCAGCAGCTACAGGACAGGGGGGGGCAATGAGCAGTTCTTC. Translated: CASSYRTGGGNEQFF.

The chain recombines TRBV13 with TRBJ1-2; 7 bases are a match to TRBD1. Germline V lookup: CDR1 PRHDT, CDR2 FYEKMQ (reference sequence). CDR3 size: 15 residues. V was pared by 2 bases and J by 7 bases, with 10 bases of the junction left unmatched. The CDR3 here is CASSLRGTAPFGYTF. The CDR3 DNA follows: TGTGCCAGCAGCTTACGCGGGACAGCTCCTTTTGGCTACACCTTC.

The rearrangement joins TRBV28 to TRBJ1-3; TRBD1 agrees at 7 bases. V was pared by 8 bases and J by 0 bases, with 4 bases of the junction left unmatched. The CDR3 totals 14 residues. CDR1 is MDHEN and CDR2 is SYDVKM in the germline V gene. The CDR3 nucleotides read TGTGCCAGCTACAGGGGCCGCTCTGGAAACACCATATATTTT. Its protein is CASYRGRSGNTIYF.

The V gene is TRBV27, the J gene TRBJ2-7; 12 positions agree with TRBD2. The CDR3 has 16 amino acids. Per germline, CDR1 MNHEY and CDR2 SMNVEV (reference sequence). Trimming took 1 base from V and 3 from J; bases not matched to a gene: 4. Here the CDR3 reads CASSLLLAGGFYEQYF. The CDR3 DNA is TGTGCCAGCAGTTTATTACTAGCGGGAGGATTCTACGAGCAGTACTTC.

The genes are TRBV6-5 and TRBJ1-2; no clear D gene. Trimming shortened V by 10 bases and J by 8 bases, and 14 bases separated the two germline ends. The V gene's germline CDR1 is MNHEY and CDR2 SVGAGI. CDR3 length: 11 amino acids. CDR3 nucleotide sequence: TGTGCCACGGGGAGGGCATACGGCTACACCTTC. Translation: CATGRAYGYTF.

The chain joins TRBV2 to TRBJ1-4, with 9 positions matching TRBD1. V dropped 8 bases and J dropped 8; count of bases not matched to a gene: 9. Germline V CDR1 and CDR2: SNHLY, FYNNEI. CDR3 length: 14 residues. This chain's CDR3 is CASASGTGKEKLFF. CDR3 nucleotides: TGTGCCAGCGCCTCCGGGACAGGGAAAGAAAAACTGTTTTTT.

The chain has TRBV27 and TRBJ2-3; TRBD2 matches at 8 bases. The germline gives CDR1 MNHEY, CDR2 SMNVEV (reference sequence). The CDR3 is 15 residues long. Germline trimming cut 4 bases from V and 3 bases from J; bases unmatched to any gene: 6. This chain's CDR3 is CASSSGGIETDTQYF. In DNA form, the CDR3 reads TGTGCCAGCAGTTCGGGGGGGATCGAAACAGATACGCAGTATTTT.

This clone showed up just a few times. The CDR3 DNA reads as TGCGCCAGCAGCTTGGACGGGGTGCCCCAGCATTTT. Translation: CASSLDGVPQHF. The genes are TRBV5-1 and TRBJ1-5; no definite D call. Trimming removed 0 bases at V and 9 bases at J, with 7 bases between. This CDR3 region has 12 residues. Per the germline V gene, CDR1 is SGHRS and CDR2 is YFSETQ.

The chain recombines TRBV7-2 with TRBJ2-3, with 11 positions matching TRBD2. Germline CDR1 is SGHTA and CDR2 is FQGNSA. This CDR3 comprises 16 residues. V lost 5 bases to trimming and J lost 2 bases; unmatched junction nucleotides: 6. CDR3 in DNA: TGTGCCAGCAGCGCTGGGACTAGCGGATACACAGATACGCAGTATTTT. Translation: CASSAGTSGYTDTQYF.

The CDR3 is CASSQGRTSGETQYF. DNA for the CDR3: TGCGCCAGCAGCCAAGGACGAACTAGCGGGGAGACCCAGTACTTC. V is TRBV4-3 and J is TRBJ2-5; 9 nucleotides align to TRBD2. V dropped 1 base and J dropped 5; count of bases not matched to a gene: 5. This CDR3 region has 15 residues. The V gene's germline CDR1 is LGHNA and CDR2 YSLEER.

The chain combines TRBV6-1 with TRBJ1-4; no clear D gene. Germline CDR1 reads MNHNS; CDR2 reads SASEGT. The CDR3 totals 15 residues. Trimming pared 5 bases from V and 2 bases from J, leaving 12 bases between. The CDR3 sequence is CASSLDRLTNEKLFF. The CDR3 nucleotides are TGTGCCAGCAGTCTTGACCGACTTACTAATGAAAAACTGTTTTTT.

V gene TRBV27 combines with J gene TRBJ1-1; 7 bases are shared with TRBD1. Per germline, CDR1 MNHEY and CDR2 SMNVEV (reference sequence). This CDR3 is 14 amino acids long. J lost 4 bases, V lost 5 bases, and 7 bases had no gene match. CDR3 coding DNA: TGTGCCAGCAGTCCGACAGGGTCGCGCACTGAAGCTTTCTTT. Its translation is CASSPTGSRTEAFF.

The chain carries TRBV7-2 and TRBJ2-3, with TRBD1 identical over 7 bases. CDR1 SGHTA and CDR2 FQGNSA come from the germline V gene. CDR3 length: 16 amino acids. Germline trimming cut 6 bases from V and 2 bases from J; bases unmatched to any gene: 11. CDR3 nucleotides: TGTGCCAGCAGATTCTCGTCGACAGGGATCACAGATACGCAGTATTTT. Protein sequence: CASRFSSTGITDTQYF.